This is a list of T cell receptor beta chains from one sample in a study of early T cells in non-severe SARS-CoV-2 infection. TCRdb re-analysed the 5' RACE reads in MiXCR, keeping a single row per CDR3 protein. The sample records about 60,000 distinct CDR3 sequences, roughly 13% being singletons. The sequencing sample was made of whole blood. Receptors were obtained from an adult who was a healthcare worker with PCR-confirmed SARS-CoV-2 infection or an uninfected control (not recorded which). The CDR3 runs from the conserved cysteine through the conserved F or W. A D gene is named only where the DNA matches it firmly. A clone size is listed for some rows: how often the clone was seen (once, few, many), or a class if it is expanded.

clone_size: many; d_call: TRBD1; j_call: TRBJ1-6; v_call: TRBV14; cdr3_nt: TGTGCCAGCAGCCGAGACAGGGGGCATTCCCTCCACTTT; cdr3_aa: CASSRDRGHSLHF
clone_size: many; d_call: TRBD1; j_call: TRBJ2-5; v_call: TRBV5-5; cdr3_nt: TGTGCCAGCAGCTTGGGACAGGGGTACCAAGAGACCCAGTACTTC; cdr3_aa: CASSLGQGYQETQYF
clone_size: .; d_call: TRBD1; j_call: TRBJ1-5; v_call: TRBV6-2/TRBV6-3; cdr3_nt: TGTGCCAGCAGTGTGACAGGGGTTTTGAATCAGCCCCAGCATTTT; cdr3_aa: CASSVTGVLNQPQHF
clone_size: few; d_call: .; j_call: TRBJ2-2; v_call: TRBV4-2; cdr3_nt: TGTGCCAGCAGCCAAGAGGCCCCTTCCGGGACGGCGAACACCGGGGAGCTGTTTTTT; cdr3_aa: CASSQEAPSGTANTGELFF
clone_size: many; d_call: .; j_call: TRBJ1-1; v_call: TRBV12-3/TRBV12-4; cdr3_nt: TGTGCCAGCAGTTTACTGGACGGGATGAACACTGAAGCTTTCTTT; cdr3_aa: CASSLLDGMNTEAFF
clone_size: many; d_call: .; j_call: TRBJ1-1; v_call: TRBV27; cdr3_nt: TGTGCCAGCAGTTTGTTGGTCGACACTGAAGCTTTCTTT; cdr3_aa: CASSLLVDTEAFF
clone_size: .; d_call: TRBD2; j_call: TRBJ2-1; v_call: TRBV7-8; cdr3_nt: TGTGCCAGCAGCAAGGGACTAGCGGGAGAGAATGAGCAGTTCTTC; cdr3_aa: CASSKGLAGENEQFF
clone_size: .; d_call: TRBD1; j_call: TRBJ2-4; v_call: TRBV12-3/TRBV12-4; cdr3_nt: TGTGCCAGCAATGGGCCGACAGGGGGCGGAAACATTCAGTACTTC; cdr3_aa: CASNGPTGGGNIQYF
clone_size: .; d_call: .; j_call: TRBJ1-1; v_call: TRBV4-3; cdr3_nt: TGCGCCAGCAGCCATGATTCTTCGGGGAACACTGAAGCTTTCTTT; cdr3_aa: CASSHDSSGNTEAFF
clone_size: few; d_call: .; j_call: TRBJ2-6; v_call: TRBV28; cdr3_nt: TGTGCCAGCAGTCGATACGGCTCTGGGGCCAACGTCCTGACTTTC; cdr3_aa: CASSRYGSGANVLTF
clone_size: many; d_call: TRBD2; j_call: TRBJ2-7; v_call: TRBV29-1; cdr3_nt: TGCAGCGGATTGACTAGCGGGAGCTCCGAGCAGTACTTC; cdr3_aa: CSGLTSGSSEQYF
clone_size: .; d_call: .; j_call: TRBJ2-5; v_call: TRBV29-1; cdr3_nt: TGCAGCGTTGACCGGGGCGTCGGAGAGACCCAGTACTTC; cdr3_aa: CSVDRGVGETQYF
clone_size: few; d_call: .; j_call: TRBJ2-2; v_call: TRBV29-1; cdr3_nt: TGCAGCGTTGAAGAGGGAGTTAACACCGGGGAGCTGTTTTTT; cdr3_aa: CSVEEGVNTGELFF
clone_size: many; d_call: .; j_call: TRBJ2-2; v_call: TRBV20-1; cdr3_nt: TGCAGTGCTAGAGGGGGGCACATGGGCACCGGGGAGCTGTTTTTT; cdr3_aa: CSARGGHMGTGELFF
clone_size: many; d_call: TRBD1; j_call: TRBJ1-5; v_call: TRBV7-4; cdr3_nt: TGTGCCAGCAGCGGACAGGGGGCAGGGGGCAATCAGCCCCAGCATTTT; cdr3_aa: CASSGQGAGGNQPQHF
clone_size: many; d_call: TRBD2; j_call: TRBJ2-1; v_call: TRBV27; cdr3_nt: TGTGCCAGCAGTCCCTTTGTCCTAGCGGGAGTGATAGACAATGAGCAGTTCTTC; cdr3_aa: CASSPFVLAGVIDNEQFF
clone_size: .; d_call: .; j_call: TRBJ2-7; v_call: TRBV29-1; cdr3_nt: TGCAGCTTTTCAAGGACGCAGAGCTCCTACGAGCAGTACTTC; cdr3_aa: CSFSRTQSSYEQYF
clone_size: .; d_call: TRBD2; j_call: TRBJ2-1; v_call: TRBV7-9; cdr3_nt: TGTGCCAGCAGCGACCATAGCGGGGGGGCTGGGAATGAGCAGTTCTTC; cdr3_aa: CASSDHSGGAGNEQFF
clone_size: few; d_call: .; j_call: TRBJ1-5; v_call: TRBV2; cdr3_nt: TGTGCCAGCAGTGTTGACCGTGGGCAGCCCCAGCATTTT; cdr3_aa: CASSVDRGQPQHF